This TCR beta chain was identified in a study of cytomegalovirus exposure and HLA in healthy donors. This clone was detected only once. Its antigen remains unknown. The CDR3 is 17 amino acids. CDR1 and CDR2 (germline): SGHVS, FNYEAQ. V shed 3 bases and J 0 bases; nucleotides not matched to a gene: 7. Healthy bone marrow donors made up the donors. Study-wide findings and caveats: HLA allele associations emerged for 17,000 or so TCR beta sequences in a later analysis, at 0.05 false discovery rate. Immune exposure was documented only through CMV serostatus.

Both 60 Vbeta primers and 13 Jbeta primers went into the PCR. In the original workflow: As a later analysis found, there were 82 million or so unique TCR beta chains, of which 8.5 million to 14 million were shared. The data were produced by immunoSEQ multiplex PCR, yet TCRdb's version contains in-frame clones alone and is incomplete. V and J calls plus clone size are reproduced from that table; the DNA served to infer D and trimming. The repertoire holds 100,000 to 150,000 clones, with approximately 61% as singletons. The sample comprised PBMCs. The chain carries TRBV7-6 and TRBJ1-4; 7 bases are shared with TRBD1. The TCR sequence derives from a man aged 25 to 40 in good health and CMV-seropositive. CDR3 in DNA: TGTGCCAGCAGCTTCCGGACAGGCGGGGCAACTAATGAAAAACTGTTTTTT. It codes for CASSFRTGGATNEKLFF.